One sample yielded the 18 T cell receptor beta chains listed below, sequenced in a study of blood T cell repertoires in COVID-19. Sequencing used immunoSEQ multiplex PCR; TCRdb keeps in-frame clones, though not all of them. The sample shows some 260,000 clones, 88% of them seen only once. Sequenced sample: peripheral blood. Source of these receptors: a woman in her 70s with COVID-19, enrolled during active disease.

A note on this clone: The same CDR3 can be traced to other DNA sequences in this sample. J is TRBJ1-1 and V is TRBV5-1; D possibly corresponds to TRBD1 (6 bases). The germline V gene has CDR1 SGHRS and CDR2 YFSETQ. The CDR3 consists of 13 residues. Trimming cost V 0 bases and J 3 bases, with 6 bases left between them. The CDR3 reads CASSLAGDTEAFF. CDR3 in DNA: TGCGCCAGCAGCTTGGCAGGGGACACTGAAGCTTTCTTT.

V gene TRBV4-2 combines with J gene TRBJ1-6, with D possibly TRBD1 on 5 matching bases. Trimming took 0 bases from V and 11 from J, leaving 11 bases between them. The CDR3 is made up of 14 amino acids. Per the germline V gene, CDR1 is LGHNA and CDR2 is YNFKEQ. The CDR3 sequence is CASSQDRVMPPLHF. Here the CDR3 DNA reads TGTGCCAGCAGCCAAGACAGGGTAATGCCACCCCTCCACTTT.

The J gene is TRBJ2-2, the V gene TRBV5-4, with D unresolved. The CDR3 sequence is 13 residues long. Trimming removed 5 bases at V and 5 bases at J, with 10 bases between. Germline CDR1 and CDR2: SGHNT and YYREEE (reference sequence). CDR3 sequence: CASSRLVTGELFF. CDR3 DNA sequence: TGTGCCAGCAGTCGGCTAGTTACCGGGGAGCTGTTTTTT.

The V call is TRBV20-1, the J call TRBJ2-7, with D perhaps matching TRBD1 (5 bases). Germline V gene lookup returns CDR1 DFQATT and CDR2 SNEGSKA (reference sequence). CDR3 length equals 11 residues. The germline V and J ends were trimmed by 3 bases and 4 bases, with 7 bases remaining between them. Written as DNA, the CDR3 is TGCAGTGCTAGGGGGCGTTACGAGCAGTACTTC. It translates to CSARGRYEQYF.

The CDR3 spells CSVPRSGSSTDTQYF. Written as DNA, the CDR3 is TGCAGCGTTCCACGATCAGGGTCTAGCACAGATACGCAGTATTTT. The gene calls are TRBV29-1 and TRBJ2-3, with D perhaps TRBD1 (5 bases). The V and J ends lost 5 bases and 0 bases respectively, with 15 bases between them. The CDR3 contains 15 residues. From germline, CDR1 is SQVTM and CDR2 ANQGSEA.

This chain links TRBV4-1 with TRBJ1-6; possibly TRBD1 for D (5 bases). Looked up from germline, CDR1 is MGHRA and CDR2 is YSYEKL. Trimming removed 4 bases from V and 5 bases from J, with 15 bases in between. The CDR3 loop spans 16 amino acids. CDR3 residues: CASSLNSAGNNSPLHF. The CDR3, as DNA: TGCGCCAGCAGCCTTAACTCGGCAGGGAATAATTCACCCCTCCACTTT.

This clone was seen a handful of times. This CDR3 is CATSDPGTSISPTDTQYF. The CDR3 DNA reads as TGTGCCACCAGTGATCCCGGGACTAGTATTTCCCCTACAGATACGCAGTATTTT. The chain joins TRBV24-1 to TRBJ2-3; 8 nucleotides line up with TRBD2. Germline CDR1 and CDR2: KGHDR and SFDVKD. The CDR3 runs to 18 residues. The junction had 13 bases not matched to a gene; V was cut back by 3 bases and J by 3 bases.

This clone was counted a few times. J is TRBJ2-7 and V is TRBV5-4; 12 nucleotides line up with TRBD2. The CDR3 is 14 residues long. Germline values: CDR1 SGHNT, CDR2 YYREEE (reference sequence). The V and J ends lost 4 bases and 5 bases, in that order; junction bases with no gene match: 4. CDR3 nucleotides: TGTGCCAGCAGCCTCAGGACTAGCGGGAACGAGCAGTACTTC. Protein product: CASSLRTSGNEQYF. Looking up the rest from reference TRBV5-4 and TRBJ2-7 gives the full variable domain: ETGVTQSPTHLIKTRGQQVTLRCSSQSGHNTVSWYQQALGQGPQFIFQYYREEENGRGNFPPRFSGLQFPNYSSELNVNALELDDSALYLCASSLRTSGNEQYFGPGTRLTVT.

The V gene is TRBV30, the J gene TRBJ1-1; 7 nucleotides line up with TRBD1. The CDR3 contains 11 residues. With V trimmed by 8 bases and J by 5 bases, 5 bases remained unmatched. Germline V CDR1 and CDR2: GTSNPN, SVGIG (reference sequence). CDR3 in DNA: TGTGCCGGCCAGGGGGAGACTGAAGCTTTCTTT. This gives the protein CAGQGETEAFF.

V and J are TRBV19 and TRBJ2-3; the match to TRBD2 covers 10 bases. There are 16 residues in the CDR3. Germline lookup yields CDR1 LNHDA and CDR2 SQIVND (reference sequence). Unmatched junction bases numbered 5, after V lost 4 bases and J lost 1 base. CDR3 bases: TGTGCCAGTAGTACCGTCGGGACTAGCGGCACAGATACGCAGTATTTT. This encodes CASSTVGTSGTDTQYF.

This chain links TRBV24-1 with TRBJ1-5; 10 nucleotides agree with TRBD1. The trim removed 4 bases at V and 7 bases at J, leaving 12 bases unmatched. Germline V CDR1 and CDR2: KGHDR, SFDVKD. The CDR3 extends over 17 amino acids. The CDR3 DNA sequence: TGTGCCACCAGTGAGATCGAGGGACAGGGGCTGGACCAGCCCCAGCATTTT. This translates into CATSEIEGQGLDQPQHF.

The chain combines TRBV24-1 with TRBJ1-1, with a tentative D call TRBD1 (5 bases). The CDR3 covers 15 residues. Trimming left V 5 bases short and J 1 base short, with 13 bases between. Germline V gene lookup returns CDR1 KGHDR and CDR2 SFDVKD. CDR3 protein: CATSGLDRTNTEAFF. DNA for the CDR3: TGTGCCACCAGTGGTTTAGACAGAACGAACACTGAAGCTTTCTTT.

This chain uses TRBV6-2 or TRBV6-3 with TRBJ2-3, with TRBD2 matching 13 bases. Germline CDR1 reads MNHEY; CDR2 reads SVGEGT. V lost 2 bases to trimming and J lost 4 bases; unmatched junction nucleotides: 9. The CDR3 loop spans 18 amino acids. The CDR3 loop is CASSYEMRLAGGSDTQYF. Here the CDR3 DNA reads TGTGCCAGCAGTTACGAAATGAGACTAGCGGGAGGCTCAGATACGCAGTATTTT.

The chain has TRBV5-1 and TRBJ2-7; D might be TRBD2 (5 bases). Trimming stripped 6 bases from V and 2 bases from J, with 15 bases between. From germline, CDR1 is SGHRS and CDR2 YFSETQ. CDR3 length: 14 residues. CDR3 amino acids: CASKVGVGTYEQYF. The CDR3 DNA reads TGCGCCAGCAAAGTGGGAGTGGGAACCTACGAGCAGTACTTC. Full variable domain (remainder filled in from reference TRBV5-1 and TRBJ2-7): KAGVTQTPRYLIKTRGQQVTLSCSPISGHRSVSWYQQTPGQGLQFLFEYFSETQRNKGNFPGRFSGRQFSNSRSEMNVSTLELGDSALYLCASKVGVGTYEQYFGPGTRLTVT.

This clone was counted a single time. The chain uses TRBV7-9 and TRBJ2-3; D is perhaps TRBD2 (5 bases). The germline V and J ends were trimmed by 5 bases and 5 bases, with 17 bases remaining between them. Germline V lookup: CDR1 SEHNR, CDR2 FQNEAQ (reference sequence). The CDR3 extends over 15 amino acids. The CDR3 region has the DNA TGTGCCAGCAGCCCCCGTCGGGGAGTGGTAGATACGCAGTATTTT. Its translation: CASSPRRGVVDTQYF.

J is TRBJ1-2 and V is TRBV16, with no clear D. This CDR3 comprises 14 residues. With 3 bases removed from V and 7 bases from J, the gap between germline ends came to 15 bases. CDR1 is KGHSY and CDR2 is FQNENV in the germline V gene. Written as DNA, the CDR3 is TGTGCCAGCAGCCACTCCGTTTACGAGGGTGGCTACACCTTC. This encodes CASSHSVYEGGYTF.

This sequence joins TRBV5-1 and TRBJ1-3; 7 nucleotides line up with TRBD1. J lost 3 bases, V lost 4 bases, and 10 bases had no gene match. The CDR3 has 16 residues. Germline V CDR1 and CDR2: SGHRS, YFSETQ. The DNA of the CDR3 is TGCGCCAGCAGCGAGCAGGGGGGACAGCTTGGAAACACCATATATTTT. It yields the protein CASSEQGGQLGNTIYF. Full variable domain (missing parts from reference TRBV5-1 and TRBJ1-3): KAGVTQTPRYLIKTRGQQVTLSCSPISGHRSVSWYQQTPGQGLQFLFEYFSETQRNKGNFPGRFSGRQFSNSRSEMNVSTLELGDSALYLCASSEQGGQLGNTIYFGEGSWLTVV.

CDR3 sequence (DNA): TGTGCCAGCAGCTTAGACAGTCTCGGAAACACCATATATTTT. This codes for CASSLDSLGNTIYF. The V gene is TRBV7-9, the J gene TRBJ1-3; D ambiguous. This CDR3 has 14 residues. V was pared by 1 base and J by 4 bases, with 8 bases between. Germline loops: CDR1 SEHNR, CDR2 FQNEAQ (reference sequence).